A selection of T cell receptor beta chains follows, all from one sample in a study of Tregs in tolerant kidney transplant recipients. Sequencing was performed with immunoSEQ multiplex PCR; in TCRdb, only in-frame clones are kept and a portion is missing. The table has 100,000 to 150,000 clones, around 91% seen once. What was sequenced was CD4+ T cells from blood. The receptors originated from a human donor in good health. CDR3s leave out the opening cysteine and the closing phenylalanine or tryptophan.

TRBV6-1 | ASSEGNYGYT
TRBV6-1 | ASSESWGSSSYEQY
TRBV11-2 | ASSLEPGTNTEAF
TRBV9 | ASSVGWRGVTDTQY
TRBV6-5 | ASRETSPYEQY
TRBV6-6 | ASRDRADTGELF
TRBV5-1 | ASRATGQETQY
TRBV6-6 | ATRGSYNSPLH
TRBV18 | ASSPLRSGENTGELF
TRBV18 | ASSPGASGEAWY
TRBV7-3 | ASSLSWTADTQY
TRBV25-1 | ASSEYMASGYNEQF
TRBV6-5 | ASSYPGQGATEAF
TRBV10-3 | AISEIGNEQF
TRBV5-8 | ASVPRRLPGGSPLH
TRBV4-1 | ASSQDGAAGTGELF
TRBV30 | AWRKGPTGQNTEAF
TRBV7-8 | ASTHRGQNTEAF
TRBV7-9 | ASNPGGELF
TRBV7-6 | ASSLVAREWGNQPQH
TRBV7-8 | ASSLVSRTGPYNQPQH
TRBV9 | ASSGLGGGGTQY
TRBV7-6 | ASSSPGQMYRTQY
TRBV5-1 | ASSLVARDTDGYT
TRBV18 | ASSPRLAGAPGELF
TRBV18 | ASSPSTAYTGELF
TRBV5-5 | ASSPSRDIYEQY
TRBV6-6 | ASRTGQGQETQY
TRBV11-2 | ASSLAWDNEQF
TRBV7-2 | ASSLGSRGYEQY
TRBV19 | ASSFPSTSGTSYEQY
TRBV27 | ASSLLAGPNTEAF
TRBV11-2 | ASTLMVTDTQY
TRBV5-5 | ASSFGGAGETQY
TRBV7-8 | ASSLTSGSRYEQF
TRBV18 | ASSLLGGVGNEKLF
TRBV11-2 | ASSPFGVAYEQY
TRBV5-1 | ASSPPSGVNTEAF
TRBV5-1 | ASSFFASGNTGELF
TRBV11-3 | ASSRDSLNTEAF
TRBV4-1 | ASSKNPTGVAYEQY
TRBV5-1 | ASSWGQWKDTEAF
TRBV5-1 | ASSLGGFRYTDTQY
TRBV6-5 | ASSGTTGNGYT
TRBV11-3 | ASSLDRPFFPDTGELF